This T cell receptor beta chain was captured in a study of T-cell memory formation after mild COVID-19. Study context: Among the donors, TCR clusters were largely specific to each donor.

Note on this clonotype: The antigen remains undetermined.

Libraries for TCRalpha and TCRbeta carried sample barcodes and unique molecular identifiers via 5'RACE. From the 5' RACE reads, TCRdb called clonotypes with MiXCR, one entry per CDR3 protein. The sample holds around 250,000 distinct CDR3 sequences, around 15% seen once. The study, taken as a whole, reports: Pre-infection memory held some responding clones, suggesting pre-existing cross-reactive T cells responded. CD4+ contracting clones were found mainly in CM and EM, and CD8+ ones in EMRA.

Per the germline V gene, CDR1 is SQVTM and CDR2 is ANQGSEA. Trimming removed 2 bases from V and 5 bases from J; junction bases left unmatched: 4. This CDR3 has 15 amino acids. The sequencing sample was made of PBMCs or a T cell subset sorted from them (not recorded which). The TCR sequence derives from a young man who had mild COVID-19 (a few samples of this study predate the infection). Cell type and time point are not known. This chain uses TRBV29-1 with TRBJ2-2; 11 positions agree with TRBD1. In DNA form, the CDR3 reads TGCAGCGTTGAAAGGACAGGGGGCGCTACCGGGGAGCTGTTTTTT. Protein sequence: CSVERTGGATGELFF.